This T cell receptor (beta chain) came from a study of T cell repertoires in cytomegalovirus infection. Study in general: Selected CMV epitopes included recently identified HLA-C-restricted ones as well as well-studied HLA-B-restricted ones. Study-level points and caveats: CMV-specific HLA-C-restricted TCR beta clonotypes dominated the ex vivo response.

The J segment lost 8 bases and the V segment lost 5 bases, leaving 13 bases of the junction unmatched. Germline V gene data show CDR1 as SGHVS and CDR2 as FNYEAQ. This CDR3 is built from 16 residues. One entry per CDR3 protein results from TCRdb running MiXCR on the reads. This table holds about 110,000 distinct CDR3 sequences, around 30% found once. With respect to this clonotype: Its matching antigen is unknown.

The chain carries TRBV7-6 and TRBJ2-1; 9 bases map to TRBD2. The source was CD8+ T cells from cultured PBMCs, collected from culture after CMV antigen stimulation. The clonotype comes from a human donor in good health (CMV status not recorded). Some clones in this sample may be carry-over from other donors' samples. CDR3 in amino acids: CASSQSAGGQLDEQFF. CDR3 nucleotides: TGTGCCAGCAGCCAATCGGCGGGGGGGCAATTGGATGAGCAGTTCTTC.